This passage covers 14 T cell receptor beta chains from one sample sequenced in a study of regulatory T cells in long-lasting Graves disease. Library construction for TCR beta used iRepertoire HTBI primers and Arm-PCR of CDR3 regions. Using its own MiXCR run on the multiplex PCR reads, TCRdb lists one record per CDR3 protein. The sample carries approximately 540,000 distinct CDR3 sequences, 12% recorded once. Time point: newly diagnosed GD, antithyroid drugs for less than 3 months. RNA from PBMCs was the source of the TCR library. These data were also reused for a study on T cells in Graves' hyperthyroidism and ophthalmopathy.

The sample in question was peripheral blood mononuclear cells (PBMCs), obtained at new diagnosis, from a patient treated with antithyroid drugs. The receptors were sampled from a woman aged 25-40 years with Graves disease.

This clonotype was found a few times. The CDR3 DNA follows: TGTGCCAGCAGCGGGGCAGGTGTTTCCTACGAGCAGTACTTC. As protein: CASSGAGVSYEQYF. This rearrangement joins TRBV4-2 to TRBJ2-7; D is possibly TRBD1 (5 bases). Germline-derived CDR1 and CDR2 are LGHNA and YNFKEQ. The CDR3 is 14 amino acids. Deletions cut 5 bases from V and 1 base from J, with 12 bases between.

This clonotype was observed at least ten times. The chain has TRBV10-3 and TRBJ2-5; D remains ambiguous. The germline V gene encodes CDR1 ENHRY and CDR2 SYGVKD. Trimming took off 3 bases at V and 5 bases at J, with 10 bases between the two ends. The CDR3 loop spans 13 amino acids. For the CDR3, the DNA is TGTGCCATCAGTGATTACCGATTGGAGACCCAGTACTTC. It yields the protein CAISDYRLETQYF.

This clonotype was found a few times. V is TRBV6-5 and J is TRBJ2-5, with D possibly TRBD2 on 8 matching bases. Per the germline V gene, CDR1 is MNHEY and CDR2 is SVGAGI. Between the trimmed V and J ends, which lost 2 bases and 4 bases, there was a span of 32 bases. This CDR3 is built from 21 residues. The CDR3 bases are TGTGCCAGCAGTTACCCCCGACAGGGTGCTAGCGGGTCCGCCGACGTAGAGACCCAGTACTTC. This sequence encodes CASSYPRQGASGSADVETQYF.

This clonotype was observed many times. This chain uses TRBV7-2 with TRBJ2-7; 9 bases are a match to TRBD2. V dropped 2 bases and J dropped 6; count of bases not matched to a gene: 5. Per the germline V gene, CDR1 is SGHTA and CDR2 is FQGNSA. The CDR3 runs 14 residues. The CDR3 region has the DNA TGTGCCAGCAGCTTAAGCGGGAGGAGTCGCGAGCAGTACTTC. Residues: CASSLSGRSREQYF.

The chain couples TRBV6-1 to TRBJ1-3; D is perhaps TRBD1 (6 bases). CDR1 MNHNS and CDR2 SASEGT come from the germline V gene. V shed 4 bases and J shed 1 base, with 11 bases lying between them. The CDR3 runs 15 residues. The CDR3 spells CASSAQGLSGNTIYF. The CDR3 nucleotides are TGTGCCAGCAGTGCACAGGGCCTTTCTGGAAACACCATATATTTT.

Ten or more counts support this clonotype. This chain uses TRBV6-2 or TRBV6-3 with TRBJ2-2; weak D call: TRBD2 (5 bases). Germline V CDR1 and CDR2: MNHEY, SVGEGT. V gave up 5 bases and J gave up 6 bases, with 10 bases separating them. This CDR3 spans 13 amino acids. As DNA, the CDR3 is TGTGCCAGCAGTGAAGCGGACGCCGGGGAGCTGTTTTTT. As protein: CASSEADAGELFF.

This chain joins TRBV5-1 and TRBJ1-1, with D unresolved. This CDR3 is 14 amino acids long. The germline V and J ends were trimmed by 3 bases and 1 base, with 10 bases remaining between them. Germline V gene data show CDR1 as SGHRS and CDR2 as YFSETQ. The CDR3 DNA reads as TGCGCCAGCAGCTCCTTACAGAGGAACACTGAAGCTTTCTTT. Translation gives CASSSLQRNTEAFF.

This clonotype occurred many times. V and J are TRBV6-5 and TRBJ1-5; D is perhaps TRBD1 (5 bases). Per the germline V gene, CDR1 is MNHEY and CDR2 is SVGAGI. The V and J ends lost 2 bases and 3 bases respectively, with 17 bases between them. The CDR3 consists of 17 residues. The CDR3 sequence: CASSYSWGKGNNQPQHF. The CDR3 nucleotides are TGTGCCAGCAGTTACAGTTGGGGAAAGGGGAACAATCAGCCCCAGCATTTT.

CDR3 in amino acids: CASSLGGQLLQETQYF. As DNA, the CDR3 is TGTGCCAGCAGTTTAGGGGGACAGCTACTCCAAGAGACCCAGTACTTC. The chain uses TRBV12-3 or TRBV12-4 and TRBJ2-5, with 7 bases that match TRBD1. The length of the CDR3 is 16 residues. V lost 1 base, J lost 1 base, and 6 bases stayed unmatched.

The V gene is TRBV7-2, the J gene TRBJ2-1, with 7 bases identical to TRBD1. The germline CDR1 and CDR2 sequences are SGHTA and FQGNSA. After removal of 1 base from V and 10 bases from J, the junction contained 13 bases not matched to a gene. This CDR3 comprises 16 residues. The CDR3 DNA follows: TGTGCCAGCAGCTTAGAGGTTCACAGACAGGGCTGGGAGCAGTTCTTC. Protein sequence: CASSLEVHRQGWEQFF.

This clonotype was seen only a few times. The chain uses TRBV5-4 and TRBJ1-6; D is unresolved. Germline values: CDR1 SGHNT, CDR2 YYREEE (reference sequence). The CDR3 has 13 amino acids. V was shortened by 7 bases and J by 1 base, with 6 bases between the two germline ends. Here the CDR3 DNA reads TGTGCCAGCGCGGAATCCTATAATTCACCCCTCCACTTT. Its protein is CASAESYNSPLHF.

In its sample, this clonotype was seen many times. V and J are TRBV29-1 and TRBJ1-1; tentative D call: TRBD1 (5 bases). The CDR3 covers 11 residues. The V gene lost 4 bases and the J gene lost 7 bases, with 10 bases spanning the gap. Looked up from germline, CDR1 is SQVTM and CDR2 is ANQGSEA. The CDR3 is CSVADNVEAFF. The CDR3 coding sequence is TGCAGCGTTGCGGACAATGTTGAAGCTTTCTTT.

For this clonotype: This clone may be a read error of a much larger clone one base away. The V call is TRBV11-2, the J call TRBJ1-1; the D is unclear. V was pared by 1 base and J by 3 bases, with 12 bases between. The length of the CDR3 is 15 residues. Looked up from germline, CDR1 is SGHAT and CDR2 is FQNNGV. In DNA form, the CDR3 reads TGTGCCAGCAGCTTAGTCCTTTCGAAGGACACTGAAGCTTTCTTT. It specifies CASSLVLSKDTEAFF.

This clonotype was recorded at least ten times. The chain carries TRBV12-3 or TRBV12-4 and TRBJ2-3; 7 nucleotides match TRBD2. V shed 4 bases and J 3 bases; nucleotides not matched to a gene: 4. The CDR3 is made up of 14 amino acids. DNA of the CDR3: TGTGCCAGCAGTTGGGGCGGGAGAACAGATACGCAGTATTTT. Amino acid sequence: CASSWGGRTDTQYF.